What follows describes a single T cell receptor beta chain. The data are from a study of blood T cell repertoires in COVID-19. In the study overall: Sources were T cells, B-cell-depleted T cells, or PBMCs; the material itself was cDNA or gDNA.

TCRdb keeps only in-frame clones here, not all; method: immunoSEQ multiplex PCR. The sample lists about 410,000 clones; about nine tenths were seen once. Trimming removed 5 bases from V and 5 bases from J, with 15 bases in between. The germline gives CDR1 SGHNT, CDR2 YENEEA. The CDR3 length is 15 residues. The chain carries TRBV11-3 and TRBJ2-2; D perhaps matches TRBD1 (6 bases). This clonotype was sampled from a woman in her 30s with active or convalescent COVID-19. Specimen: peripheral blood. CDR3 nucleotide sequence: TGTGCCAGCAGCCTAACAGGGTTTACGACCGGGGAGCTGTTTTTT. This codes for CASSLTGFTTGELFF.